This T cell receptor (beta chain) emerged from a study of blood T cell repertoires in COVID-19. Study-wide background: COVID-19 samples from acute and convalescent phases originated in the United States, Italy and Spain.

In the original processing: Counts of nucleated cells, estimated from reference gene primer amplification, were obtained. Profiled with immunoSEQ multiplex PCR; TCRdb holds only in-frame clones, not every one. D and trimming come from the DNA, and the V and J calls and clone size come from that table. This sample carries around 86,000 clones, roughly 88% of them seen once, and the ten largest clones take about an eighth. Germline V gene sequence: CDR1 SGDLS, CDR2 YYNGEE. The ends lost 5 bases at V and 4 bases at J; junction bases unmatched: 6. The CDR3 has 15 residues. What was sequenced was peripheral blood. The J gene is TRBJ2-1, the V gene TRBV9; 10 bases are a match to TRBD2. This receptor was taken from a human donor in a cohort sampled during active COVID-19. The CDR3 sequence: CASSALAGAYNEQFF. Written as DNA, the CDR3 is TGTGCCAGCAGTGCTCTAGCGGGGGCTTACAATGAGCAGTTCTTC.